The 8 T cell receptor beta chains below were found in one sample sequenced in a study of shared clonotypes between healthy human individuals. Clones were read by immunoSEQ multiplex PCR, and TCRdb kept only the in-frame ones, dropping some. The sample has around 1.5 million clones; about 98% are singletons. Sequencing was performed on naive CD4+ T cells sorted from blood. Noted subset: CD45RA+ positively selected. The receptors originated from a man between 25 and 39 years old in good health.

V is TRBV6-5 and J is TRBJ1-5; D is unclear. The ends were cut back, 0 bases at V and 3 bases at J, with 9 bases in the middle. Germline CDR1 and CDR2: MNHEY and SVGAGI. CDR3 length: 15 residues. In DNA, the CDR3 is TGTGCCAGCAGTTACTCGACGGAGCACAATCAGCCCCAGCATTTT. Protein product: CASSYSTEHNQPQHF.

CDR3 residues: CASSMPRGGTYEQYF. Written as DNA, the CDR3 is TGTGCCAGTAGTATGCCGCGGGGTGGGACCTACGAGCAGTACTTC. The chain joins TRBV19 to TRBJ2-7, with TRBD2 as a possible D gene (6 bases). Germline V gives CDR1 LNHDA, CDR2 SQIVND (reference sequence). Trimming took off 3 bases at V and 2 bases at J, with 14 bases between the two ends. The length of the CDR3 is 15 residues.

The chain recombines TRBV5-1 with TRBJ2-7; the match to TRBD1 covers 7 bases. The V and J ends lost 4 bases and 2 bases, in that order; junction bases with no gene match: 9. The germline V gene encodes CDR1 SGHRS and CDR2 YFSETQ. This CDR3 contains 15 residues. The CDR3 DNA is TGCGCCAGCAGCCCGGGGACAGTCTATCCCTACGAGCAGTACTTC. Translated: CASSPGTVYPYEQYF.

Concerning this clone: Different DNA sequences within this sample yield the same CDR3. CDR3 nucleotides: TGTGCCAGCAGCTTGGCAGGGGGCAATCAGCCCCAGCATTTT. Translation: CASSLAGGNQPQHF. The chain carries TRBV11-2 and TRBJ1-5, with D tentatively TRBD1 (6 bases). In germline, CDR1 is SGHAT, CDR2 FQNNGV. This CDR3 spans 14 amino acids. V was trimmed by 3 bases and J by 2 bases, leaving 8 bases between them.

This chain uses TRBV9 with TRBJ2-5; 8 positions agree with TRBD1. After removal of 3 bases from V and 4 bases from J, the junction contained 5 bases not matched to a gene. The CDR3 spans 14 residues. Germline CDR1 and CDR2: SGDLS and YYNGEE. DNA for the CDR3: TGTGCCAGCAGCGCCACTACAGGGGGAGAGACCCAGTACTTC. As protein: CASSATTGGETQYF.

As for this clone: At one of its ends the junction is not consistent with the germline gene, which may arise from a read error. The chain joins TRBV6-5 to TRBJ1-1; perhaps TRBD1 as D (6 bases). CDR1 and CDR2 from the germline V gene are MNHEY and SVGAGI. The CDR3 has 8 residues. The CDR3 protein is CASSHGQF. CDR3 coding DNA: TGTGCCAGCAGCCACGGACAGTTT.

DNA of the CDR3: TGTGCCACGACGGGACAGGACCCCTACGAGCAGTACTTC. This translates into CATTGQDPYEQYF. This chain connects TRBV10-3 to TRBJ2-7, with 8 bases fitting TRBD1. Trimming at V came to 10 bases and at J to 2 bases, leaving 7 bases not matched to a gene. Germline loops: CDR1 ENHRY, CDR2 SYGVKD. The CDR3 sequence is 13 residues long.

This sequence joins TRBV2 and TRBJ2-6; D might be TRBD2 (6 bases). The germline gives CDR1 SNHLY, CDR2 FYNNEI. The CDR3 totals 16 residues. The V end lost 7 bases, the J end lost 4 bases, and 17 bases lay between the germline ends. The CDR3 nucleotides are TGTGCCAGCACCCGGGCAGGAGGGGACGGGGCCAACGTCCTGACTTTC. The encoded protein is CASTRAGGDGANVLTF.